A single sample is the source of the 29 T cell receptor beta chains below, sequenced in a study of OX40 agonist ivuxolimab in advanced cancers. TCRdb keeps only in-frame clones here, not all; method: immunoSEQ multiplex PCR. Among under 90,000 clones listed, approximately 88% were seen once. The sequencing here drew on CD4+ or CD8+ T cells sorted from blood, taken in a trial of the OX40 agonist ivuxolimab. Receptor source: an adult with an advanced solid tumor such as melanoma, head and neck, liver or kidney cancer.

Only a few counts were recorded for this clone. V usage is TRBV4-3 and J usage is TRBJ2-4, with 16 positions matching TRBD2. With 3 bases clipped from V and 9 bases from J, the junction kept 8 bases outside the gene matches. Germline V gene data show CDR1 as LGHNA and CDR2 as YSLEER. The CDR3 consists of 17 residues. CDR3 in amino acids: CASSQGTSGGAYIIQYF. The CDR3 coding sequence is TGCGCCAGCAGCCAGGGGACTAGCGGGGGGGCATATATCATTCAGTACTTC.

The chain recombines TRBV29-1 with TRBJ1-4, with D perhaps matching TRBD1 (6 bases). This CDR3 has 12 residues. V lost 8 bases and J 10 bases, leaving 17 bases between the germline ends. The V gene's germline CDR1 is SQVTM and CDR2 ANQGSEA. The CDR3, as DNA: TGCAGCCGATGCGGGGGGGGCAGAAAACTGTTTTTT. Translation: CSRCGGGRKLFF.

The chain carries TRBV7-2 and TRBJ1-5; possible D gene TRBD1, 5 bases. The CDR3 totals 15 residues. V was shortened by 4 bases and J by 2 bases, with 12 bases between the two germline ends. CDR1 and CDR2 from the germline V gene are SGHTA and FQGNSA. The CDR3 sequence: CASSSRGNGNQPQHF. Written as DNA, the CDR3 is TGTGCCAGCAGCTCCCGGGGGAATGGCAATCAGCCCCAGCATTTT.

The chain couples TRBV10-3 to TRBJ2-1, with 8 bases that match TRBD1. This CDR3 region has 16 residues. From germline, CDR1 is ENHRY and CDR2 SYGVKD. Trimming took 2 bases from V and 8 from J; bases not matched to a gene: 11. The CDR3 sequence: CAISESQGQGRDEQFF. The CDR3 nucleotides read TGTGCCATCAGTGAGAGTCAAGGACAGGGCAGGGATGAGCAGTTCTTC.

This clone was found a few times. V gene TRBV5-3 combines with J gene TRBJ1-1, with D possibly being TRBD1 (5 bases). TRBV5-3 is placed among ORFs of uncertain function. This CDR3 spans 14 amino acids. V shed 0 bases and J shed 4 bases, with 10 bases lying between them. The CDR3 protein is CARSLEQVGTEAFF. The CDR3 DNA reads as TGTGCCAGAAGCTTGGAACAGGTCGGCACTGAAGCTTTCTTT.

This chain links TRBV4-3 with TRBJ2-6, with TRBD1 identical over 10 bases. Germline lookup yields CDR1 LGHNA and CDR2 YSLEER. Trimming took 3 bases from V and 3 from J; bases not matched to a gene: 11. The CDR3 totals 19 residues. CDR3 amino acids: CASSQDLGTGVRGANVLTF. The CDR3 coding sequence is TGCGCCAGCAGCCAGGACCTCGGGACAGGGGTTCGTGGGGCCAACGTCCTGACTTTC.

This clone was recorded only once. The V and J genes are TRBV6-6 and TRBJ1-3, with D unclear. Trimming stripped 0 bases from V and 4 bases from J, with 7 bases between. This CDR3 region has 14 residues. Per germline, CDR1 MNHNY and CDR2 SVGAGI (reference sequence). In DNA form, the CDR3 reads TGTGCCAGCAGTTACTCGGCCGGAGGAAACACCATATATTTT. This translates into CASSYSAGGNTIYF.

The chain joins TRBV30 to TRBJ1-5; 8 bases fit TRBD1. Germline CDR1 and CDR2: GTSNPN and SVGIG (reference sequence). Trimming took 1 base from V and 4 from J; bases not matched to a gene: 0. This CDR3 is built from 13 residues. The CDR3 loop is CAWSGQGNQPQHF. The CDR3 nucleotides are TGTGCCTGGAGTGGACAGGGGAATCAGCCCCAGCATTTT.

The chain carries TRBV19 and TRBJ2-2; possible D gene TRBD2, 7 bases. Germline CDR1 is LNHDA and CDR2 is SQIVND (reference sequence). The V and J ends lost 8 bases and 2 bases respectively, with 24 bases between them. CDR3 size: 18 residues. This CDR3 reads CASHPRGGPRRNTGELFF. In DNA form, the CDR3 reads TGTGCCAGTCACCCTAGGGGGGGCCCCCGCAGAAACACCGGGGAGCTGTTTTTT.

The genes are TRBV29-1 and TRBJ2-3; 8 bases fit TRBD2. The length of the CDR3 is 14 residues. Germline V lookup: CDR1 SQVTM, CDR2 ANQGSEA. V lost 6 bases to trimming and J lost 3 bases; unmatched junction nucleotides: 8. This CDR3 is CSVGAGRETDTQYF. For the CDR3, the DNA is TGCAGCGTGGGAGCCGGGAGGGAGACAGATACGCAGTATTTT.

The CDR3 sequence is CASSVGVGGAGGETQYF. CDR3 in DNA: TGTGCCAGCAGCGTAGGCGTAGGGGGCGCCGGTGGAGAGACCCAGTACTTC. This sequence joins TRBV9 and TRBJ2-5; TRBD1 agrees at 7 bases. Germline CDR1 reads SGDLS; CDR2 reads YYNGEE. CDR3 length: 17 residues. After removal of 0 bases from V and 4 bases from J, the junction contained 12 bases not matched to a gene.

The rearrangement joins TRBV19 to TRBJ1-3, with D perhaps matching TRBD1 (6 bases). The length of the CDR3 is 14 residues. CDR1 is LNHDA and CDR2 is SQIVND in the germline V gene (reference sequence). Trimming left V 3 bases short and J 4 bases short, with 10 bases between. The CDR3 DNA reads TGTGCCAGTAGTATGGGGGCTGCCGGAAACACCATATATTTT. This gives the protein CASSMGAAGNTIYF.

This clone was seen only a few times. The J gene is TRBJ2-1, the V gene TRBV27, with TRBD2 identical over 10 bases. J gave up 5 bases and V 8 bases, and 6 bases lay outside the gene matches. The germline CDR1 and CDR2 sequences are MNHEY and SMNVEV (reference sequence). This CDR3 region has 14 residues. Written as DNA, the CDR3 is TGTGCCAGCCGTAGCGGGAGGTATCACAATGAGCAGTTCTTC. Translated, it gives CASRSGRYHNEQFF.

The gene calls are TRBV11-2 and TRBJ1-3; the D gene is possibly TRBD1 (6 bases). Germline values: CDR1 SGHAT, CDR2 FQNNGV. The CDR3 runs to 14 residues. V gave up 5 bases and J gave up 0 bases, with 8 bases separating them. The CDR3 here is CASSGQTSGNTIYF. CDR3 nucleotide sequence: TGTGCCAGCAGCGGACAGACCTCTGGAAACACCATATATTTT.

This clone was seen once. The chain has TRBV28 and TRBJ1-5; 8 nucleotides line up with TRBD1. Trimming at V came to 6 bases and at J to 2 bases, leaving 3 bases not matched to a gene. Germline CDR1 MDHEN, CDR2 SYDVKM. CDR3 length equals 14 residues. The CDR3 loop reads CASRQTGGNQPQHF. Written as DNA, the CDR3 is TGTGCCAGCAGACAGACAGGGGGCAATCAGCCCCAGCATTTT.

The CDR3 region is CASGLVQGNTGELFF. Here the CDR3 DNA reads TGTGCTAGTGGTTTGGTACAAGGTAACACCGGGGAGCTGTTTTTT. V gene TRBV12-5 combines with J gene TRBJ2-2; D gene unclear. Germline-derived CDR1 and CDR2 are LGHNT and FRNRAP. The CDR3 is made up of 15 amino acids. Trimming removed 0 bases at V and 2 bases at J, with 7 bases between.

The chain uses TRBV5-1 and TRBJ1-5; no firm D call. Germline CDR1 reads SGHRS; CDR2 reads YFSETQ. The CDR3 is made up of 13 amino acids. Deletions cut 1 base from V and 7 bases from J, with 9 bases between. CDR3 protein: CASSLLPDQPQHF. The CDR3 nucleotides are TGCGCCAGCAGCTTGCTGCCGGACCAGCCCCAGCATTTT.

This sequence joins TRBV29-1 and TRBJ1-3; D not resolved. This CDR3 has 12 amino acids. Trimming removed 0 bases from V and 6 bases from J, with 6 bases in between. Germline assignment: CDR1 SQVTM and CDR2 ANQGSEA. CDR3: CSVEDPVNTIYF. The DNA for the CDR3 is TGCAGCGTTGAAGATCCCGTAAACACCATATATTTT.

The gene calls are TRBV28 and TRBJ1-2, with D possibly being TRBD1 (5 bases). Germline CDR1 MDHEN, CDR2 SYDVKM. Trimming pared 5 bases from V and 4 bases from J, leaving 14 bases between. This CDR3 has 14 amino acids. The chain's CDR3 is CASSRPGGAYGYTF. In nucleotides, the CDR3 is TGTGCCAGCAGTAGGCCGGGGGGAGCCTATGGCTACACCTTC.

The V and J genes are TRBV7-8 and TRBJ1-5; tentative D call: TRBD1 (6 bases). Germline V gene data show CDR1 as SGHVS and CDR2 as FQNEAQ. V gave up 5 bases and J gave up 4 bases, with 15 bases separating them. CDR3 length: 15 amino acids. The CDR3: CASSLRTAPNQPQHF. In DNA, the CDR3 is TGTGCCAGCAGCCTGCGGACAGCCCCTAATCAGCCCCAGCATTTT.

The CDR3 bases are TGTGCCAGCAGCCAAGATGGCAACTCTCTGAACACTGAAGCTTTCTTT. Its translation: CASSQDGNSLNTEAFF. The chain carries TRBV4-2 and TRBJ1-1; D is undetermined. Germline V gives CDR1 LGHNA, CDR2 YNFKEQ. With 0 bases removed from V and 0 bases from J, the gap between germline ends came to 11 bases. This CDR3 has 16 residues.

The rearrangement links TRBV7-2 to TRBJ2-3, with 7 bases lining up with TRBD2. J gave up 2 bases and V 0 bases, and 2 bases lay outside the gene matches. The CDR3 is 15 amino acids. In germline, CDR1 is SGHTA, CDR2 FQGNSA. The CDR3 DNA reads TGTGCCAGCAGCTTAGCCGGGGGGAACACAGATACGCAGTATTTT. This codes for CASSLAGGNTDTQYF. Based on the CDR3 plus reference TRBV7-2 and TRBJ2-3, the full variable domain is GAGVSQSPSNKVTEKGKDVELRCDPISGHTALYWYRQSLGQGLEFLIYFQGNSAPDKSGLPSDRFSAERTGGSVSTLTIQRTQQEDSAVYLCASSLAGGNTDTQYFGPGTRLTVL.

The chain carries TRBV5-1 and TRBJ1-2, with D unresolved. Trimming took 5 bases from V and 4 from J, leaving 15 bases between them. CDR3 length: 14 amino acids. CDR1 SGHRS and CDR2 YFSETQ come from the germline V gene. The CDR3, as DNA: TGCGCCAGCAGATTCCGGACGGCGAGCTATGGCTACACCTTC. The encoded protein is CASRFRTASYGYTF.

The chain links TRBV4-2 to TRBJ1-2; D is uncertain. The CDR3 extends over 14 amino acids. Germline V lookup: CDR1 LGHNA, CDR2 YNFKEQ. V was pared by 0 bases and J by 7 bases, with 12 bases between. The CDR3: CASSQESREGGYTF. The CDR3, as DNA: TGTGCCAGCAGCCAAGAGAGTAGGGAAGGTGGCTACACCTTC.

The CDR3 coding sequence is TGTGCCAGCTCACCAACGGGGTGGGGTGAGACCCAGTACTTC. Its protein is CASSPTGWGETQYF. J is TRBJ2-5 and V is TRBV18; D is perhaps TRBD2 (5 bases). This CDR3 spans 14 amino acids. Germline lookup yields CDR1 KGHSH and CDR2 LQKENI. The germline V and J ends were trimmed by 2 bases and 5 bases, with 12 bases remaining between them. Drawing the rest from reference TRBV18 and TRBJ2-5, the complete variable domain is NAGVMQNPRHLVRRRGQEARLRCSPMKGHSHVYWYRQLPEEGLKFMVYLQKENIIDESGMPKERFSAEFPKEGPSILRIQQVVRGDSAAYFCASSPTGWGETQYFGPGTRLLVL.

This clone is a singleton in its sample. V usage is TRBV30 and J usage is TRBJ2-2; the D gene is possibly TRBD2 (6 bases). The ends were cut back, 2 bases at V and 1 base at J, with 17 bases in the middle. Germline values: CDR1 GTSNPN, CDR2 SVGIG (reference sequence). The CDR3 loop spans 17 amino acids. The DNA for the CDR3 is TGTGCCTGGAGTATTGCCGGGACTCCAAGGAACACCGGGGAGCTGTTTTTT. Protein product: CAWSIAGTPRNTGELFF.

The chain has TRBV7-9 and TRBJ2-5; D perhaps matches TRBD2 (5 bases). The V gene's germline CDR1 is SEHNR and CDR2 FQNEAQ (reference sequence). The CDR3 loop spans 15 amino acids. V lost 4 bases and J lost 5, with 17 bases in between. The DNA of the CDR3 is TGTGCCAGCAGCTACCAAGAAGTGGGAGCGGAGACCCAGTACTTC. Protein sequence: CASSYQEVGAETQYF.

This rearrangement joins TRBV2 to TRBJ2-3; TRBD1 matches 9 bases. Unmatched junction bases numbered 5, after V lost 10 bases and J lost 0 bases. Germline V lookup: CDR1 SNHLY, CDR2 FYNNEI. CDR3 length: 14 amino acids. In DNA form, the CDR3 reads TGTGCCACTGGACAGGGGCCAAGCACAGATACGCAGTATTTT. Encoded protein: CATGQGPSTDTQYF.

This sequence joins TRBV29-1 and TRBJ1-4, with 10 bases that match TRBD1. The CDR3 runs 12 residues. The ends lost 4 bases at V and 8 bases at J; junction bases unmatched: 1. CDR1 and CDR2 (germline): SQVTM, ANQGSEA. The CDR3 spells CSVGDRGEKLFF. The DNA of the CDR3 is TGCAGCGTTGGGGACAGGGGAGAAAAACTGTTTTTT.